This TCR beta chain was profiled in a study of response to subunit inactivated influenza vaccine. V was clipped by 4 bases and J by 7 bases, with 11 bases between them. Looked up from germline, CDR1 is SNHLY and CDR2 is FYNNEI. This CDR3 has 14 residues. Each CDR3 protein is one row after TCRdb ran MiXCR on the RT-PCR reads. There are roughly 550,000 distinct CDR3 sequences in the sample; approximately 22% occur only once, and 2.8% lies in the top ten. This clonotype turned up a few times. In addition, the sample was reused for a study of T cells expressing NK-cell markers. That study adds: Beta-chain TCR cDNA was generated via 5'RACE template switching with UMIs.

V gene TRBV2 combines with J gene TRBJ1-6, with D unclear. The clonotype was recovered from a man aged 50 to 60 who received an inactivated influenza vaccine. The sample consisted of CD4+ T cells sorted from PBMCs, taken approximately 12 days after vaccination. DNA of the CDR3: TGTGCCAGCAGTGCCGGGAGTTTAAATTCACCCCTCCACTTT. Its translation is CASSAGSLNSPLHF.